Described below is a single T cell receptor (beta chain) sequence and its context. Its target is not known. The CDR3 is made up of 14 amino acids. The germline V gene encodes CDR1 LNHDA and CDR2 SQIVND (reference sequence). With 5 bases clipped from V and 1 base from J, the junction kept 4 bases outside the gene matches. Each donor was nominally healthy when sampled (though unrecorded immune exposures were likely). 13 Jbeta primers and 60 Vbeta primers were used for the PCR. TCRdb keeps only in-frame clones here, not all; method: immunoSEQ multiplex PCR. The sample table sets out 140,000 to 150,000 clones. This sample was included in a study of cytomegalovirus exposure and HLA in healthy donors. Findings of the study overall: With later analysis, a missense DCLRE1C variant became linked to TCR beta V- and J-gene trimming. Versus the approximately 670-donor mean, an Asian-associated ancestry cluster reportedly showed fewer N-insertions in a later analysis. Three chains tied to CMV proved CMV antigen-specific in vitro.

J is TRBJ2-7 and V is TRBV19; TRBD1 matches at 8 bases. Source material: PBMCs. The sequence derives from a male donor in good health and CMV-seronegative. Written as DNA, the CDR3 is TGTGCCAGTAGTTGGGACAGGACTTCCTACGAGCAGTACTTC. Its translation is CASSWDRTSYEQYF.